The source of this T cell receptor beta chain is a study of blood T cell repertoires in COVID-19. Overall study: PBMCs, B-cell-depleted T cells, or T cells were the source of the cDNA or gDNA that made up the material.

Germline CDR1 reads MNHEY; CDR2 reads SMNVEV (reference sequence). This CDR3 region has 15 residues. Participants, roughly 18 to 90 years old, spanned around 25 US areas. Allocation to cohorts depended on clinical history reported by the participants. Authors' data handling: Nucleated cell number was recorded as an estimate derived from reference gene primer amplification. Sequencing used immunoSEQ multiplex PCR; TCRdb keeps in-frame clones, though not all of them. Clone size and V and J calls were adopted from that table, with D and trimming inferred from the DNA. This sample yields just over 300,000 clones, of which roughly 90% are seen a single time; 4% to 5.5% belongs to the top ten.

The genes are TRBV27 and TRBJ1-5; 9 bases are shared with TRBD1. The TCR originated in a young woman with acute COVID-19. The sequencing sample was made of PBMCs or T cells enriched from blood (not recorded which). The CDR3 DNA reads as TGTGTGGGGAACAGGGGGCGCGATAGCAATCAGCCCCAGCATTTT. Its translation is CVGNRGRDSNQPQHF.